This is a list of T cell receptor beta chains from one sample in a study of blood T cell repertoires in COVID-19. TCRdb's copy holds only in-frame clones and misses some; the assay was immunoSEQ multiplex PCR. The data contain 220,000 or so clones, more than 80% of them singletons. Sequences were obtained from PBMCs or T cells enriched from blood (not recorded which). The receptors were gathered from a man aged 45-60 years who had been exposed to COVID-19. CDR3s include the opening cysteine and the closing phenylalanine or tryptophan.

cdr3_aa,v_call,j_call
CASSQDRPGSPLHF,TRBV14,TRBJ1-6
CASSRSGVNEKLFF,TRBV2,TRBJ1-4
CASSQERDSYYEQYF,TRBV4-1,TRBJ2-7
CASSPTGTGYEKLFF,TRBV18,TRBJ1-4
CAINRGLAGQDEQFF,TRBV10-3,TRBJ2-1
CASSPTTDRGYYYGYTF,TRBV18,TRBJ1-2
CASSIGEGAQHF,TRBV19,TRBJ1-5
CARSEGQGRPIGYTF,TRBV5-3,TRBJ1-2
CASSEGFDEGPPNTEAFF,TRBV2,TRBJ1-1
CASSKFGRKQANTGELFF,TRBV21-1,TRBJ2-2
CSVDRAMNTEAFF,TRBV29-1,TRBJ1-1
CASKVEFPDTQYF,TRBV2,TRBJ2-3
CAITGDRLNTEAFF,TRBV10-3,TRBJ1-1
CASSVGPHDRGGGNTIYF,TRBV9,TRBJ1-3
CASSPQGVKNIQYF,TRBV18,TRBJ2-4
CASSPGQGYVDTEAFF,TRBV5-1,TRBJ1-1
CAWSARGLKGFGYTF,TRBV30,TRBJ1-2
CAISEITGGLEKLFF,TRBV10-3,TRBJ1-4
CASARQGNQETQYF,TRBV5-1,TRBJ2-5
CATSDSTGASTDTQYF,TRBV24-1,TRBJ2-3
CASSEWRDQPQHF,TRBV5-6,TRBJ1-5
CASSRPAQGVTEAFF,TRBV4-1,TRBJ1-1
CASSSDRVNSPLHF,TRBV18,TRBJ1-6
CATSENTGTGGVSGANVLTF,TRBV24-1,TRBJ2-6
CASSLGRQNYGYTF,TRBV5-1,TRBJ1-2
CASSLAGGRETQYF,TRBV5-1,TRBJ2-5
CASSETFYEQYF,TRBV6-1,TRBJ2-7
CASSPTSVADTQYF,TRBV7-3,TRBJ2-3